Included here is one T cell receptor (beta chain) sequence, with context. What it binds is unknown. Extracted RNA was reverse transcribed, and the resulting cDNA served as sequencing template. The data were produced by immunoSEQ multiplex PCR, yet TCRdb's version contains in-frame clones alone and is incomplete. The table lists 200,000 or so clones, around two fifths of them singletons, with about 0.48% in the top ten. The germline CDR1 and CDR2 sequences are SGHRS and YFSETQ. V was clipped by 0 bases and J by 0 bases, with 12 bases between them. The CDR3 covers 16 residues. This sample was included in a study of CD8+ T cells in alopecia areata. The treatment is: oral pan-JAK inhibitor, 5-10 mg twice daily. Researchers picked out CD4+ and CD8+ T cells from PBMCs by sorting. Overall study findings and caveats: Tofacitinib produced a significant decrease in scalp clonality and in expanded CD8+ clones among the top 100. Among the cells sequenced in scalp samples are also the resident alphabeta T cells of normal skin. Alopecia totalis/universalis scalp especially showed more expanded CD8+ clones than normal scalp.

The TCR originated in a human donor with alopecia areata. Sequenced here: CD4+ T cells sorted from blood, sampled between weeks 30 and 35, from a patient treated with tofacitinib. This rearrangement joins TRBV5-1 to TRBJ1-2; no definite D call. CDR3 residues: CASSLDGVGSNYGYTF. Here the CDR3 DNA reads TGCGCCAGCAGCTTGGATGGTGTGGGGTCTAACTATGGCTACACCTTC.